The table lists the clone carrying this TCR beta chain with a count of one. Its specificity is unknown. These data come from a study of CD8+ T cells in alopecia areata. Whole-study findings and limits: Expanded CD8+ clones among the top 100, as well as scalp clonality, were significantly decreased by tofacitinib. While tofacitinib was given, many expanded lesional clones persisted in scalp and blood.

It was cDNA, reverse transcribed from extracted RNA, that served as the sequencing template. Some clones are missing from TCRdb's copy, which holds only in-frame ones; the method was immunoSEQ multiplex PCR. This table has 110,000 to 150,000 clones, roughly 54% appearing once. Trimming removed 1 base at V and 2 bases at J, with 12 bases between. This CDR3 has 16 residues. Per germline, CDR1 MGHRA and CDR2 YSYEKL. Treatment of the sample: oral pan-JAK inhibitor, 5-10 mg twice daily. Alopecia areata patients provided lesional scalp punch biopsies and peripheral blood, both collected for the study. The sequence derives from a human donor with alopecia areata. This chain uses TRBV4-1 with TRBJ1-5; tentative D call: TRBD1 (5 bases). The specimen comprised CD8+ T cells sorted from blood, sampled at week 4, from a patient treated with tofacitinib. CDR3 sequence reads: CASSQVAGTGNQPQHF. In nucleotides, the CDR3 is TGCGCCAGCAGCCAAGTGGCGGGGACGGGCAATCAGCCCCAGCATTTT.